A single sample is the source of the 15 T cell receptor beta chains below, sequenced in a study of shared clonotypes between healthy human individuals. Naive CD8 cells, CD45RO-negative and positively selected for CCR7, excluded terminally differentiated effector memory CD45RA+ cells. Measured with immunoSEQ multiplex PCR; TCRdb has only the in-frame clones, and not every one. The sample lists about 590,000 clones, nearly 97% occurring once. The source material was naive CD8+ T cells sorted from blood. The receptors were gathered from a woman aged 25 to 39 in good health.

This chain uses TRBV27 with TRBJ2-1; 10 nucleotides align to TRBD2. This CDR3 contains 15 residues. Germline V gene data show CDR1 as MNHEY and CDR2 as SMNVEV (reference sequence). Germline trimming cut 5 bases from V and 5 bases from J; bases unmatched to any gene: 6. CDR3 coding DNA: TGTGCCAGCAGTAGTAGCGGGAGGTTTAACAATGAGCAGTTCTTC. Amino acid sequence: CASSSSGRFNNEQFF.

This clone has a single count. The genes are TRBV27 and TRBJ2-7; 7 nucleotides line up with TRBD1. Unmatched junction bases numbered 12, after V lost 5 bases and J lost 5 bases. The CDR3 covers 15 residues. The germline CDR1 and CDR2 sequences are MNHEY and SMNVEV (reference sequence). CDR3 in DNA: TGTGCCAGCAGTCTACTATACAGGGGTATCGACGAGCAGTACTTC. Translation gives CASSLLYRGIDEQYF.

As DNA, the CDR3 is TGTGCCAGCTCGCCCAGCGACATAAAAGGCTACACCTTC. This encodes CASSPSDIKGYTF. The chain couples TRBV18 to TRBJ1-2; D is unclear. Trimming pared 6 bases from V and 8 bases from J, leaving 16 bases between. This CDR3 region has 13 residues. CDR1 and CDR2 from the germline V gene are KGHSH and LQKENI.

The chain combines TRBV27 with TRBJ1-5; TRBD1 agrees at 8 bases. Germline CDR1 is MNHEY and CDR2 is SMNVEV (reference sequence). The J segment lost 3 bases and the V segment lost 6 bases, leaving 4 bases of the junction unmatched. This CDR3 spans 14 amino acids. CDR3 bases: TGTGCCAGCAGGCAGGGGGCGTCCAATCAGCCCCAGCATTTT. Its translation: CASRQGASNQPQHF.

The rearrangement links TRBV19 to TRBJ2-7; D call uncertain. V shed 3 bases and J shed 7 bases, with 13 bases lying between them. The CDR3 extends over 13 amino acids. Germline V gives CDR1 LNHDA, CDR2 SQIVND (reference sequence). The CDR3 loop reads CASSISHGSEQYF. DNA for the CDR3: TGTGCCAGTAGTATTTCGCACGGTAGTGAGCAGTACTTC.

The chain links TRBV27 to TRBJ2-5; 10 bases are a match to TRBD1. After removal of 5 bases from V and 2 bases from J, the junction contained 11 bases not matched to a gene. The CDR3 extends over 17 amino acids. Germline CDR1 and CDR2: MNHEY and SMNVEV (reference sequence). CDR3: CASSLGQGTHPQETQYF. The CDR3, as DNA: TGTGCCAGCAGTCTGGGACAGGGGACCCACCCGCAAGAGACCCAGTACTTC.

The chain uses TRBV11-2 and TRBJ1-1; D ambiguous. The CDR3 totals 14 residues. Trimming shortened V by 3 bases and J by 1 base, and 9 bases separated the two germline ends. Germline V lookup: CDR1 SGHAT, CDR2 FQNNGV. The CDR3 sequence: CASSFGEPNTEAFF. The CDR3 DNA sequence: TGTGCCAGCAGCTTCGGGGAACCGAACACTGAAGCTTTCTTT. Supplemented by reference TRBV11-2 and TRBJ1-1, the full variable domain reads EAGVAQSPRYKIIEKRQSVAFWCNPISGHATLYWYQQILGQGPKLLIQFQNNGVVDDSQLPKDRFSAERLKGVDSTLKIQPAKLEDSAVYLCASSFGEPNTEAFFGQGTRLTVV.

The J gene is TRBJ2-3, the V gene TRBV28; 7 bases align to TRBD2. This CDR3 is 15 amino acids long. Germline V gives CDR1 MDHEN, CDR2 SYDVKM. The trim removed 4 bases at V and 2 bases at J, leaving 6 bases unmatched. The CDR3 loop is CASSSLAVLTDTQYF. The CDR3, as DNA: TGTGCCAGCAGTTCCCTAGCGGTCCTCACAGATACGCAGTATTTT.

The DNA for the CDR3 is TGCGCCAGCAGCCAAGAACGCATGACAGTGGGCGTTGGCTACACCTTC. This sequence encodes CASSQERMTVGVGYTF. The J gene is TRBJ1-2, the V gene TRBV4-1; a possible D gene is TRBD1 (5 bases). CDR3 length equals 16 residues. Deletions cut 0 bases from V and 7 bases from J, with 18 bases between. CDR1 and CDR2 from the germline V gene are MGHRA and YSYEKL.

A remark on this clone: The junction departs from germline at one end; a sequencing error may be responsible. V and J are TRBV19 and TRBJ2-7; 7 nucleotides line up with TRBD1. CDR1 and CDR2 from the germline V gene are LNHDA and SQIVND (reference sequence). CDR3 length: 15 residues. The CDR3 region has the DNA TGTGCCAGTAGTTTAGAAATTACAGGGGCCTACGAGCAGTACTTC. Its translation is CASSLEITGAYEQYF.

This chain connects TRBV23-1 to TRBJ1-1, with 7 bases that match TRBD1. TRBV23-1 qualifies as an ORF whose function is uncertain. CDR3 length: 17 amino acids. After removal of 4 bases from V and 1 base from J, the junction contained 12 bases not matched to a gene. DNA for the CDR3: TGCGCCAGCAGTCCCGGGGAGGGGGCTAACCCGAACACTGAAGCTTTCTTT. Translating gives CASSPGEGANPNTEAFF.

The chain carries TRBV10-1 and TRBJ2-7; TRBD1 or TRBD2 may be the D gene (5 bases each). The V gene's germline CDR1 is WNHNN and CDR2 SYGVQD (reference sequence). Trimming shortened V by 3 bases and J by 2 bases, and 17 bases separated the two germline ends. The CDR3 length is 16 residues. This chain's CDR3 is CASSDIPTVGAYEQYF. DNA for the CDR3: TGCGCCAGCAGTGACATCCCGACAGTGGGGGCCTACGAGCAGTACTTC.

The gene calls are TRBV27 and TRBJ2-7; 11 nucleotides match TRBD2. Per the germline V gene, CDR1 is MNHEY and CDR2 is SMNVEV (reference sequence). This CDR3 contains 15 residues. V shed 8 bases, J shed 1 base, and the junction held 7 bases outside the gene matches. CDR3 sequence reads: CASASGTSGSYEQYF. In nucleotides, the CDR3 is TGTGCCAGCGCCTCGGGGACTAGCGGATCCTACGAGCAGTACTTC.

The rearrangement uses TRBV6-1 and TRBJ2-7; D possibly corresponds to TRBD2 (6 bases). The CDR3 runs to 14 residues. CDR1 and CDR2 from the germline V gene are MNHNS and SASEGT. Trimming removed 5 bases at V and 6 bases at J, with 17 bases between. CDR3 amino acids: CASSPYGGVGEQYF. The CDR3 coding sequence is TGTGCCAGCAGTCCGTATGGCGGGGTGGGCGAGCAGTACTTC.

The V call is TRBV6-5, the J call TRBJ1-5; no clear D gene. Trimming took 0 bases from V and 6 from J, leaving 12 bases between them. Germline CDR1 and CDR2: MNHEY and SVGAGI. The CDR3 totals 15 residues. The CDR3 spells CASSYSPMLGQPQHF. The CDR3 nucleotides read TGTGCCAGCAGTTACTCCCCAATGCTGGGTCAGCCCCAGCATTTT.